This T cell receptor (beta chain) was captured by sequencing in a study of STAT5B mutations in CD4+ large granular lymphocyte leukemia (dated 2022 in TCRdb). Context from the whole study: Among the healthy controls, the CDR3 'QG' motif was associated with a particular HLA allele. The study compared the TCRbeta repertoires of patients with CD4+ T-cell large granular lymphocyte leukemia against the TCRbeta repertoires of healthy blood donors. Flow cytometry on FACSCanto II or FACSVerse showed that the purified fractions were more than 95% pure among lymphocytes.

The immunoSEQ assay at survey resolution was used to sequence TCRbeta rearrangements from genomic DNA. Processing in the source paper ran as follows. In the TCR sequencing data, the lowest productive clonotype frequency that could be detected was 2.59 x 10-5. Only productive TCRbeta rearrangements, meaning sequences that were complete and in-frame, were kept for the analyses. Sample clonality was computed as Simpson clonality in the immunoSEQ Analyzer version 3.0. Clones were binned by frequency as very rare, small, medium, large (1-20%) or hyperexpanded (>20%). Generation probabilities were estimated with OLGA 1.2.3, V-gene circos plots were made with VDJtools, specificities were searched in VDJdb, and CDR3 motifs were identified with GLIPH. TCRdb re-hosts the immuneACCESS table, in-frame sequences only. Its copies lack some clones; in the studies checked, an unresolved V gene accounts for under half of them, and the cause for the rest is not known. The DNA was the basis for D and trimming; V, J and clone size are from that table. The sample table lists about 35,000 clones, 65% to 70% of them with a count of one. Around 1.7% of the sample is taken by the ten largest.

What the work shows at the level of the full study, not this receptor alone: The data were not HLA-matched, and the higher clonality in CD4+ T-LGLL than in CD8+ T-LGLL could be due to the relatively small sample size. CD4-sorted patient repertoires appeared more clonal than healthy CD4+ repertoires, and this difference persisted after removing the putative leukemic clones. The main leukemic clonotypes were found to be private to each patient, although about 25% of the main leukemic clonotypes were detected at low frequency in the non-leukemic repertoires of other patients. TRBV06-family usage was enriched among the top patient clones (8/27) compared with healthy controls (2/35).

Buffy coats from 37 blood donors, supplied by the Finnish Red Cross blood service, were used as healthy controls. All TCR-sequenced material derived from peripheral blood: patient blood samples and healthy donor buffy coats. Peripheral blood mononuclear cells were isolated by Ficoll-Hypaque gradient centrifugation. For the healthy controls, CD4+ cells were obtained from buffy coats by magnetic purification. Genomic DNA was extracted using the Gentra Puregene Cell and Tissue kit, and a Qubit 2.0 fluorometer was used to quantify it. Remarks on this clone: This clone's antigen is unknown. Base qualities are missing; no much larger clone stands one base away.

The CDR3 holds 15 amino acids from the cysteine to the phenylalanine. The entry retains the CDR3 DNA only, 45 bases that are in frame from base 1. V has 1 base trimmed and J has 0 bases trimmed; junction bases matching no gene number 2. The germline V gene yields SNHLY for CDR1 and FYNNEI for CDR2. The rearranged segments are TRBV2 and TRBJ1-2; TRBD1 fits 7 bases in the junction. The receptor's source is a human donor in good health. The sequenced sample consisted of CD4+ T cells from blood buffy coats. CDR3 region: CASSEGGTANYGYTF. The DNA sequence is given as TGTGCCAGCAGTGAAGGAGGGACAGCTAACTATGGCTACACCTTC.